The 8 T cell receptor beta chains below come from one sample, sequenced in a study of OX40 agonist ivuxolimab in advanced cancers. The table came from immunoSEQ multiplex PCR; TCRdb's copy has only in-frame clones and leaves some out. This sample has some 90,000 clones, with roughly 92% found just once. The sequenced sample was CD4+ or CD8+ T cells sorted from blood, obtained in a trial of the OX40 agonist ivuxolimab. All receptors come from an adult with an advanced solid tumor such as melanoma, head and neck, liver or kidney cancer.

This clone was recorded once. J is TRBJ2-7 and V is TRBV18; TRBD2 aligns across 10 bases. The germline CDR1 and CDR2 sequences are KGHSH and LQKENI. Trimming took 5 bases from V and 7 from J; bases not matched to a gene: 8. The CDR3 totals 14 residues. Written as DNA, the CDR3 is TGTGCCAGCTCATCAAAGGGACTAGCGAAGGAGCAGTACTTC. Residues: CASSSKGLAKEQYF.

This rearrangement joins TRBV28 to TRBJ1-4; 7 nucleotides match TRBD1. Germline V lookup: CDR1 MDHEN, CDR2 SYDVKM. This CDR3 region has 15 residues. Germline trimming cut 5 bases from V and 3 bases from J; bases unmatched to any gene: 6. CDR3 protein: CASSRTGPPNEKLFF. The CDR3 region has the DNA TGTGCCAGCAGTCGGACAGGACCCCCTAATGAAAAACTGTTTTTT.

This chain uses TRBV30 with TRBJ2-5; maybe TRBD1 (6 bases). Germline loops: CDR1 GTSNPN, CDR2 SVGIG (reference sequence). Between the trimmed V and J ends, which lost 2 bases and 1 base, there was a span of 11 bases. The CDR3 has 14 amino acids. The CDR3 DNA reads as TGTGCCTGGAGTTTAGGGGGTGGCCAAGAGACCCAGTACTTC. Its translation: CAWSLGGGQETQYF.

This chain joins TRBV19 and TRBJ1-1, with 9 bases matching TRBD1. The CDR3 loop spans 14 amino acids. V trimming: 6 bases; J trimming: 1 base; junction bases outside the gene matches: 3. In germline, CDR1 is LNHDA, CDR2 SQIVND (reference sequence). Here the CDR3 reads CASRTGQGNTEAFF. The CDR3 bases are TGTGCCAGTAGAACGGGACAGGGGAACACTGAAGCTTTCTTT.

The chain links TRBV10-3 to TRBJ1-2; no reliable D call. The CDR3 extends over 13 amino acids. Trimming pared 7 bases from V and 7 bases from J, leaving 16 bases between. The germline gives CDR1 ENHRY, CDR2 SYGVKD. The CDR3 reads CAITGSLSAGYTF. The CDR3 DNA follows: TGTGCCATCACCGGCAGCCTGAGTGCTGGCTACACCTTC.

CDR3 in amino acids: CASSLGRISGANVLTF. DNA of the CDR3: TGTGCCAGCAGCCTTGGACGGATCTCTGGGGCCAACGTCCTGACTTTC. The chain carries TRBV16 and TRBJ2-6; unclear D gene. Germline-derived CDR1 and CDR2 are KGHSY and FQNENV. Trimming removed 4 bases at V and 0 bases at J, with 10 bases between. The CDR3 runs to 16 residues. Full variable domain (outside the CDR3, taken from reference TRBV16 and TRBJ2-6): GEEVAQTPKHLVRGEGQKAKLYCAPIKGHSYVFWYQQVLKNEFKFLISFQNENVFDETGMPKERFSAKCLPNSPCSLEIQATKLEDSAVYFCASSLGRISGANVLTFGAGSRLTVL.

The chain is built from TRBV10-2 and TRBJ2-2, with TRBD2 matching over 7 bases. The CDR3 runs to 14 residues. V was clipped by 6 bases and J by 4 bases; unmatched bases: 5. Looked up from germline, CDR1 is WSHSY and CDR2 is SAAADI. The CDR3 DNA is TGCGCCAGCAGGGTGCGGGAGCTCACCGGGGAGCTGTTTTTT. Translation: CASRVRELTGELFF.

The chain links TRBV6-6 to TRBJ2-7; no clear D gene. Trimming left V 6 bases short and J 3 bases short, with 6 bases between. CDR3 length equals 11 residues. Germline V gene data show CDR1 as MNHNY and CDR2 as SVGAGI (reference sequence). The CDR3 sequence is CASRKGYEQYF. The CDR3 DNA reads TGTGCCAGCAGAAAAGGCTACGAGCAGTACTTC.